The rows below give T cell receptor beta chains drawn from one sample of a study of PD-1 blockade in classical Hodgkin lymphoma. Measured with immunoSEQ multiplex PCR; TCRdb has only the in-frame clones, and not every one. The sample comprises tens of thousands of clones, 60% to 85% of which are singletons, and roughly 17% rests with the top ten. Sequencing was performed on peripheral blood mononuclear cells (PBMCs), taken before the second cycle of nivolumab. These receptors were obtained from a human donor with classical Hodgkin lymphoma. Both conserved end residues are part of each CDR3. The D gene is left open where the match is weak. Not every row has a clone size; where given, it reads once, few, many or a size class.

clone size,V gene,D gene,J gene,CDR3 protein,CDR3 DNA
-,TRBV6-5,TRBD1,TRBJ1-1,CASSYYDRGRSTEAFF,TGTGCCAGCAGTTACTACGACAGGGGAAGGTCCACTGAAGCTTTCTTT
-,TRBV9,-,TRBJ1-2,CASSVASQVIDYGYTF,TGTGCCAGCAGCGTAGCTAGCCAGGTCATTGACTATGGCTACACCTTC
-,TRBV13,-,TRBJ1-3,CASSFQGSGNTIYF,TGTGCCAGCAGCTTTCAGGGGTCCGGAAACACCATATATTTT
-,TRBV10-2,-,TRBJ1-1,CASKNRNTEAFF,TGCGCCAGCAAAAATCGGAACACTGAAGCTTTCTTT
-,TRBV5-1,-,TRBJ1-1,CASSLGGGTEAFF,TGCGCCAGCAGCTTGGGGGGCGGGACAGAAGCTTTCTTT
medium-sized,TRBV29-1,-,TRBJ2-3,CSVGGTDTQYF,TGCAGCGTGGGGGGCACAGATACGCAGTATTTT
-,TRBV5-4,-,TRBJ2-3,CASSLFIRTVSTDTQYF,TGTGCCAGCAGCTTGTTTATTAGAACAGTTAGCACAGATACGCAGTATTTT
-,TRBV6-1,-,TRBJ1-5,CASSLDQPQHF,TGTGCCAGCAGTCTAGACCAGCCCCAGCATTTT
-,TRBV6-6,TRBD1,TRBJ1-5,CASSSRTGSNQPQHF,TGTGCCAGCAGTTCTCGGACAGGGAGCAATCAGCCCCAGCATTTT
-,TRBV27,-,TRBJ2-1,CASTRRKDLIYNEQFF,TGTGCCAGCACCCGCCGTAAGGACTTGATATACAATGAGCAGTTCTTC
-,TRBV19,TRBD1,TRBJ1-5,CASSKGTGLGNQPQHF,TGTGCCAGTAGTAAGGGGACAGGGTTGGGCAATCAGCCCCAGCATTTT
-,TRBV6-1,TRBD2,TRBJ2-4,CASSGSGTKNIQYF,TGTGCCAGCAGCGGTAGCGGGACCAAAAACATTCAGTACTTC
-,TRBV10-3,-,TRBJ2-2,CAINRDNTGELFF,TGTGCCATCAACAGGGATAACACCGGGGAGCTGTTTTTT
-,TRBV10-1,-,TRBJ2-7,CASSESANYEQYF,TGCGCCAGCAGTGAGTCGGCCAACTACGAGCAGTACTTC
-,TRBV18,-,TRBJ2-1,CASTGDLNYNEQFF,TGTGCCAGTACAGGGGACTTGAACTACAATGAGCAGTTCTTC
-,TRBV25-1,TRBD2,TRBJ2-5,CASSERSLAGAGTQYF,TGTGCCAGCAGTGAAAGGTCTCTAGCGGGAGCCGGGACCCAGTACTTC
-,TRBV5-1,TRBD1,TRBJ1-4,CASSLTGGDEKLFF,TGCGCCAGCAGCTTAACAGGGGGAGATGAAAAACTGTTTTTT
-,TRBV6-5,-,TRBJ1-2,CASREDIAGYTF,TGTGCCAGCAGAGAGGACATCGCGGGCTACACCTTC
few,TRBV27,TRBD2,TRBJ2-1,CASSSGTSGRVDEQFF,TGTGCCAGCAGTTCGGGGACTAGCGGGAGGGTCGATGAGCAGTTCTTC
-,TRBV30,TRBD1,TRBJ1-1,CACIRGGGKTEAFF,TGTGCCTGTATTCGGGGAGGGGGCAAAACTGAAGCTTTCTTT
-,TRBV7-9,TRBD2,TRBJ2-1,CASSLLAGFLNEQFF,TGTGCCAGCAGCTTATTAGCGGGATTTCTCAATGAGCAGTTCTTC
-,TRBV2,-,TRBJ2-5,CASSEARSGWETQYF,TGTGCCAGCAGTGAAGCGCGTTCAGGGTGGGAGACCCAGTACTTC
once,TRBV7-8,-,TRBJ1-1,CASSLAGLNGASEAFF,TGTGCCAGCAGCTTAGCCGGATTGAACGGAGCGTCTGAAGCTTTCTTT
-,TRBV19,-,TRBJ2-1,CASSMGGNEQFF,TGTGCCAGTAGTATGGGGGGCAATGAGCAGTTCTTC
-,TRBV2,TRBD1,TRBJ2-7,CAVGQGAYEQYF,TGTGCCGTGGGACAGGGGGCCTACGAGCAGTACTTC
-,TRBV28,-,TRBJ2-7,CASSALGVGEQYF,TGTGCCAGCAGCGCCCTGGGGGTCGGGGAGCAGTACTTC
-,TRBV10-2,-,TRBJ2-1,CASSVNGNEQFF,TGCGCCAGCAGTGTAAATGGCAATGAGCAGTTCTTC
-,TRBV5-5,-,TRBJ2-5,CASSELRRYQETQYF,TGTGCCAGCAGCGAACTCCGTAGGTACCAAGAGACCCAGTACTTC
-,TRBV7-2,TRBD2,TRBJ2-7,CASSSVAGGPYEQYF,TGTGCCAGCAGCTCCGTAGCGGGAGGGCCCTACGAGCAGTACTTC
-,TRBV28,TRBD2,TRBJ2-1,CASRLGTSGGKEQFF,TGTGCCAGCAGACTTGGGACTAGCGGTGGGAAGGAGCAGTTCTTC
-,TRBV19,-,TRBJ2-1,CASSPMGGAYNEQFF,TGTGCCAGTAGTCCCATGGGAGGAGCCTACAATGAGCAGTTCTTC
-,TRBV6-1,TRBD1,TRBJ2-7,CASSQGAHEQYF,TGTGCCAGCAGCCAGGGGGCCCACGAGCAGTACTTC
few,TRBV28,TRBD1,TRBJ1-1,CASNPTGMNTEAFF,TGTGCCAGCAATCCGACAGGGATGAACACTGAAGCTTTCTTT
-,TRBV19,TRBD1,TRBJ2-7,CASRTTGTGGTYEQYF,TGTGCCAGTAGAACGACCGGGACAGGGGGCACCTACGAGCAGTACTTC
-,TRBV9,-,TRBJ2-2,CASSTPRWEPDTGELFF,TGTGCCAGCAGCACCCCCCGTTGGGAACCCGACACCGGGGAGCTGTTTTTT
-,TRBV9,-,TRBJ1-2,CASAEAVPRLGGYTF,TGTGCCAGCGCTGAAGCCGTCCCCAGGTTGGGTGGCTACACCTTC
-,TRBV7-2,-,TRBJ1-1,CASSLSGRNTEAFF,TGTGCCAGCAGCTTATCAGGGAGGAACACTGAAGCTTTCTTT
-,TRBV29-1,-,TRBJ1-2,CSISDRNYGYTF,TGCAGCATCTCAGACCGCAACTATGGCTACACCTTC
-,TRBV6-5,-,TRBJ2-7,CASSFIHEQYF,TGTGCCAGCAGTTTTATCCACGAGCAGTACTTC
-,TRBV28,-,TRBJ1-4,CASSFGSSRLEVFF,TGTGCCAGCAGTTTTGGGTCGAGCCGACTGGAGGTGTTTTTT